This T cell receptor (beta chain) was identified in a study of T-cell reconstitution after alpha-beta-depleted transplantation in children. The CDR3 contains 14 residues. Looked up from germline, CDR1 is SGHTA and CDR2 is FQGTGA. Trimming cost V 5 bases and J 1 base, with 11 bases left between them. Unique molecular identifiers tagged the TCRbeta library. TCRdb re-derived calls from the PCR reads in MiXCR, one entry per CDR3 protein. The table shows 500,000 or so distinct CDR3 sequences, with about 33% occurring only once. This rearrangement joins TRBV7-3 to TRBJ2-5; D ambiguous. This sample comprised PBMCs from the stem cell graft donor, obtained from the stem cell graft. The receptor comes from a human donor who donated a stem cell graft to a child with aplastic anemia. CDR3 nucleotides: TGTGCCAGCAGCCCTTCTCTGTTCCAAGAGACCCAGTACTTC. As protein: CASSPSLFQETQYF.